A single sample gave rise to the 19 T cell receptor beta chains below, sequenced in a study of tumor T cells in aggressive B-cell lymphoma. The protocol was immunoSEQ multiplex PCR, while the TCRdb copy is restricted to in-frame clones and leaves out a portion. The sample contains 3,500 to 5,000 clones, approximately 81% of which appear only once. Sequencing used tumor tissue. All receptors come from an adult with diffuse large B cell lymphoma.

This sequence joins TRBV18 and TRBJ1-2, with a weak D call TRBD1 (5 bases). CDR1 KGHSH and CDR2 LQKENI come from the germline V gene. There are 12 residues in the CDR3. V was clipped by 3 bases and J by 5 bases, with 7 bases between them. CDR3 amino acids: CASSPTEYGYTF. The CDR3 bases are TGTGCCAGCTCACCGACAGAGTATGGCTACACCTTC.

The V gene is TRBV15, the J gene TRBJ1-1; TRBD1 agrees at 7 bases. The CDR3 contains 16 residues. In germline, CDR1 is LNHNV, CDR2 YYDKDF (reference sequence). The junction had 15 bases not matched to a gene; V was cut back by 5 bases and J by 6 bases. The CDR3 region is CATSLGGRGALPEAFF. The CDR3 DNA reads TGTGCCACCAGCCTAGGGGGCAGGGGGGCTCTCCCTGAAGCTTTCTTT.

The chain carries TRBV5-6 and TRBJ1-1; a weak D match, TRBD1 (6 bases). Germline CDR1 is SGHDT and CDR2 is YYEEEE. With 4 bases removed from V and 6 bases from J, the gap between germline ends came to 13 bases. This CDR3 has 13 residues. CDR3 DNA: TGTGCCAGCAGCCGGTCAGGGGAAGCTGAAGCTTTCTTT. It encodes CASSRSGEAEAFF.

This chain uses TRBV28 with TRBJ1-5, with D unclear. Between the trimmed V and J ends, which lost 7 bases and 9 bases, there was a span of 13 bases. Germline CDR1 MDHEN, CDR2 SYDVKM. This CDR3 is built from 12 residues. In nucleotides, the CDR3 is TGTGCCAGCAAGGGAGGCAGTGGGCCCCAGCATTTT. This sequence encodes CASKGGSGPQHF. Complete variable domain (other parts from reference TRBV28 and TRBJ1-5): DVKVTQSSRYLVKRTGEKVFLECVQDMDHENMFWYRQDPGLGLRLIYFSYDVKMKEKGDIPEGYSVSREKKERFSLILESASTNQTSMYLCASKGGSGPQHFGDGTRLSIL.

The chain uses TRBV28 and TRBJ2-7; 7 nucleotides line up with TRBD2. V gave up 6 bases and J gave up 7 bases; unmatched junction bases: 3. This CDR3 has 11 amino acids. Per the germline V gene, CDR1 is MDHEN and CDR2 is SYDVKM. Written as DNA, the CDR3 is TGTGCCAGCAGCTGGGGGGGGGAGCAGTACTTC. Protein product: CASSWGGEQYF.

This clone is a singleton in its sample. This chain links TRBV5-8 with TRBJ1-1, with unresolved D. The CDR3 totals 11 residues. The germline V gene has CDR1 SGHTS and CDR2 YDEGEE. Trimming removed 2 bases from V and 11 bases from J, with 10 bases in between. As DNA, the CDR3 is TGTGCCAGCAGCTTACTACGGAGGGCTTTCTTT. Amino acid sequence: CASSLLRRAFF.

J is TRBJ2-2 and V is TRBV5-1; 8 bases are shared with TRBD1. Losses at the gene ends were 4 bases for V and 3 bases for J; bases not matched to a gene: 8. Germline V CDR1 and CDR2: SGHRS, YFSETQ. The CDR3 totals 16 residues. The CDR3, as DNA: TGCGCCAGCAGCCAGTCAGGGGGCGCCCACACCGGGGAGCTGTTTTTT. Amino acid sequence: CASSQSGGAHTGELFF.

This clone was recorded once. CDR3 sequence: CASKERPNTDTQYF. In nucleotides, the CDR3 is TGTGCCAGCAAGGAGCGGCCCAACACAGATACGCAGTATTTT. This chain links TRBV7-2 with TRBJ2-3; TRBD2 is a possible D gene (5 bases). Trimming took 7 bases from V and 2 from J, leaving 13 bases between them. The CDR3 has 14 residues. In germline, CDR1 is SGHTA, CDR2 FQGNSA.

The gene calls are TRBV5-6 and TRBJ2-7; 7 positions agree with TRBD1. The CDR3 covers 19 residues. V was clipped by 1 base and J by 2 bases; unmatched bases: 18. Germline values: CDR1 SGHDT, CDR2 YYEEEE. CDR3 sequence: CASSLLRDRHEFPAYEQYF. CDR3 nucleotides: TGTGCCAGCAGCTTGTTAAGGGACAGACACGAATTCCCCGCCTACGAGCAGTACTTC.

The genes are TRBV5-1 and TRBJ1-1, with a weak D call TRBD1 (6 bases). This CDR3 region has 18 residues. From germline, CDR1 is SGHRS and CDR2 YFSETQ. Deletions cut 0 bases from V and 1 base from J, with 19 bases between. As DNA, the CDR3 is TGCGCCAGCAGCTTGGCGTCGACAGGTGGGGGACCGAACACTGAAGCTTTCTTT. Translation gives CASSLASTGGGPNTEAFF.

This clone was counted only a few times. The V and J genes are TRBV19 and TRBJ2-5; possibly TRBD1 for D (5 bases). The J call may not be correct, given that the DNA end is closer to TRBJ2-7. This CDR3 comprises 14 residues. Germline lookup yields CDR1 LNHDA and CDR2 SQIVND (reference sequence). The CDR3 nucleotides read TGTGCCAGTAGTATGGTTGGCAGGGTAGGCGAGCAGTACTTC. Translation: CASSMVGRVGEQYF.

As to this clone: Other DNA sequences in the sample encode the same CDR3. The V call is TRBV15, the J call TRBJ1-1; 7 positions agree with TRBD1. The V and J ends lost 0 bases and 4 bases, in that order; junction bases with no gene match: 2. CDR1 is LNHNV, CDR2 YYDKDF, per germline (reference sequence). CDR3 length: 14 residues. CDR3 region: CATSREGGITEAFF. CDR3 sequence (DNA): TGTGCCACCAGCAGAGAAGGGGGCATCACTGAAGCTTTCTTT.

The chain couples TRBV28 to TRBJ1-1, with 7 bases fitting TRBD1. The germline gives CDR1 MDHEN, CDR2 SYDVKM. This CDR3 spans 19 amino acids. Trimming took 1 base from V and 7 from J; bases not matched to a gene: 21. CDR3 loop: CASSLSSPGQWGALGEAFF. The CDR3 DNA follows: TGTGCCAGCAGTTTATCTTCCCCGGGACAGTGGGGGGCACTGGGTGAAGCTTTCTTT.

The rearrangement joins TRBV7-9 to TRBJ2-2; 8 bases map to TRBD1. Per germline, CDR1 SEHNR and CDR2 FQNEAQ (reference sequence). The CDR3 contains 16 residues. The V segment lost 5 bases and the J segment 0 bases; nucleotides outside the gene matches: 5. CDR3 DNA: TGTGCCAGCAGCCCCAGGGGGCTCGCGAACACCGGGGAGCTGTTTTTT. Residues: CASSPRGLANTGELFF.

The V and J genes are TRBV28 and TRBJ2-7; possible D gene TRBD2, 5 bases. The CDR3 has 12 residues. Germline V lookup: CDR1 MDHEN, CDR2 SYDVKM. The V gene lost 8 bases and the J gene lost 2 bases, with 10 bases spanning the gap. CDR3 residues: CASGSGPYEQYF. The CDR3 DNA reads as TGTGCCAGCGGAAGCGGTCCCTACGAGCAGTACTTC.

The gene calls are TRBV6-5 and TRBJ1-2; 8 bases align to TRBD1. After removal of 5 bases from V and 5 bases from J, the junction contained 7 bases not matched to a gene. Looked up from germline, CDR1 is MNHEY and CDR2 is SVGAGI. The CDR3 contains 14 residues. The CDR3 bases are TGTGCCAGCAGTCCCCCCCGACAGGGGTATGGCTACACCTTC. Its protein product is CASSPPRQGYGYTF.

V usage is TRBV11-1 and J usage is TRBJ1-1; the D gene is possibly TRBD1 (6 bases). The germline V gene encodes CDR1 SGHAT and CDR2 FQDESV (reference sequence). The V gene lost 2 bases and the J gene lost 4 bases, with 11 bases spanning the gap. The CDR3 runs to 14 residues. CDR3 protein: CASSLTGLSTEAFF. DNA of the CDR3: TGTGCCAGCAGCTTAACAGGGTTGAGCACTGAAGCTTTCTTT.

The chain couples TRBV5-1 to TRBJ2-7, with a weak D call TRBD2 (5 bases). The CDR3 totals 13 residues. Germline-derived CDR1 and CDR2 are SGHRS and YFSETQ. V was cut by 5 bases and J by 2 bases, with 11 bases left in between. The CDR3 DNA is TGCGCCAGCAGTTATTCCGGGACCTACGAGCAGTACTTC. Protein sequence: CASSYSGTYEQYF.

This clone has just a few counts. This rearrangement joins TRBV9 to TRBJ2-5; 8 bases match TRBD2. The CDR3 length is 14 residues. The germline CDR1 and CDR2 sequences are SGDLS and YYNGEE. The V and J ends lost 0 bases and 11 bases, in that order; junction bases with no gene match: 9. CDR3 bases: TGTGCCAGCAGCGTAGCAAGCGGGAGCAAAGAGCAGTACTTC. This sequence encodes CASSVASGSKEQYF.